One sample yielded the 17 T cell receptor beta chains listed below, sequenced in a study of identical twins. TCRdb passed the 5' RACE reads through MiXCR, listing each CDR3 protein once. This sample has approximately 1.8 million distinct CDR3 sequences, with about 32% found just once. Material for sequencing was cord blood. These receptors all stem from a newborn girl in good health.

This clonotype appeared a few times. The chain links TRBV4-2 to TRBJ2-7, with 8 bases lining up with TRBD2. From germline, CDR1 is LGHNA and CDR2 YNFKEQ. CDR3 length: 16 residues. Trimming took 1 base from V and 3 from J; bases not matched to a gene: 8. CDR3 amino acids: CASSQASGGENYEQYF. CDR3 nucleotide sequence: TGTGCCAGCAGCCAAGCCTCCGGGGGGGAAAACTACGAGCAGTACTTC.

The rearrangement uses TRBV4-2 and TRBJ1-1; D is uncertain. Germline V CDR1 and CDR2: LGHNA, YNFKEQ. The CDR3 consists of 15 residues. V lost 3 bases and J lost 6, with 17 bases in between. The CDR3, as DNA: TGTGCCAGCAGCCAGGCCTTGGACCCCTGGGCTGAAGCTTTCTTT. Amino acid sequence: CASSQALDPWAEAFF.

This clonotype was counted between two and nine times. The chain is built from TRBV10-3 and TRBJ2-2; D not resolved. V was cut by 8 bases and J by 5 bases, with 9 bases left in between. The CDR3 spans 12 residues. Germline CDR1 is ENHRY and CDR2 is SYGVKD. This CDR3 is CAILGPTGELFF. CDR3 in DNA: TGTGCCATCCTCGGACCGACCGGGGAGCTGTTTTTT.

Details on this clonotype: The CDR3 end shows no conserved phenylalanine or tryptophan, and so a read error is likely. The chain recombines TRBV5-1 with TRBJ2-1, with 9 bases matching TRBD2. Germline trimming cut 4 bases from V and 2 bases from J; bases unmatched to any gene: 7. This CDR3 spans 16 amino acids. Germline CDR1 SGHRS, CDR2 YFSETQ. The CDR3 spells CASSEPSGAPYNEQFL. In nucleotides, the CDR3 is TGCGCCAGCAGCGAGCCTAGCGGGGCGCCCTACAATGAGCAGTTCTTA.

In this sample, this clonotype turned up a few times. The chain carries TRBV27 and TRBJ2-7; the D call may be TRBD1 or TRBD2 (5 bases each). The length of the CDR3 is 13 residues. Deletions cut 1 base from V and 6 bases from J, with 10 bases between. CDR1 and CDR2 from the germline V gene are MNHEY and SMNVEV (reference sequence). In nucleotides, the CDR3 is TGTGCCAGCAGTTTATACGGGGACGGCGAGCAGTACTTC. Its protein product is CASSLYGDGEQYF.

This clonotype was recorded a few times. The chain recombines TRBV12-3 or TRBV12-4 with TRBJ2-1; D is possibly TRBD1 (5 bases). Trimming removed 3 bases at V and 5 bases at J, with 14 bases between. The CDR3 length is 15 residues. CDR3 nucleotides: TGTGCCAGCAGTTTTGGTAGGGGAAGGGACAATGAGCAGTTCTTC. It is translated as CASSFGRGRDNEQFF.

The V gene is TRBV20-1, the J gene TRBJ1-6; possible D gene TRBD1, 5 bases. The V gene's germline CDR1 is DFQATT and CDR2 SNEGSKA (reference sequence). The CDR3 sequence is 16 residues long. V lost 4 bases and J 0 bases, leaving 13 bases between the germline ends. Written as DNA, the CDR3 is TGCAGTGCTAACAGGCGACTGAGCTCCTATAATTCACCCCTCCACTTT. This codes for CSANRRLSSYNSPLHF.

This rearrangement joins TRBV28 to TRBJ1-2; 7 positions match TRBD1. The CDR3 loop spans 16 amino acids. The V gene end was trimmed by 7 bases and the J gene end by 0 bases; junction bases not matched to a gene: 11. Germline V gives CDR1 MDHEN, CDR2 SYDVKM. The CDR3 region is CASTYSRQGANYGYTF. The CDR3, as DNA: TGTGCCAGCACCTACAGCCGACAGGGAGCTAACTATGGCTACACCTTC.

This clonotype was counted ten times or more. The V call is TRBV14, the J call TRBJ2-3; D not resolved. The CDR3 length is 13 residues. V lost 0 bases to trimming and J lost 5 bases, with 6 bases between them. CDR1 and CDR2 (germline): SGHDN, FVKESK. The CDR3, as DNA: TGTGCCAGCAGCCAAGATTGGGAAGATACGCAGTATTTT. Its protein product is CASSQDWEDTQYF.

The chain has TRBV5-1 and TRBJ2-3; TRBD2 agrees at 12 bases. The CDR3 covers 17 residues. V shed 0 bases and J 2 bases; nucleotides not matched to a gene: 4. Germline assignment: CDR1 SGHRS and CDR2 YFSETQ. This CDR3 is CASSLGLAGVLTDTQYF. The CDR3 DNA reads as TGCGCCAGCAGCTTGGGACTAGCGGGAGTTCTCACAGATACGCAGTATTTT.

The chain employs TRBV12-3 or TRBV12-4 and TRBJ2-7; 11 positions match TRBD2. The CDR3 sequence is 16 residues long. Trimming took 5 bases from V and 1 from J; bases not matched to a gene: 7. The CDR3, as DNA: TGTGCCAGCAGTACGGGACTAGCGGAGATTTCCTACGAGCAGTACTTC. This encodes CASSTGLAEISYEQYF.

This chain uses TRBV2 with TRBJ2-5; D perhaps matches TRBD2 (6 bases). Trimming cost V 4 bases and J 0 bases, with 15 bases left between them. The CDR3 spans 16 residues. Per germline, CDR1 SNHLY and CDR2 FYNNEI. DNA for the CDR3: TGTGCCAGCAGTGTTTCTCTGGCGGGGTACCAAGAGACCCAGTACTTC. It yields the protein CASSVSLAGYQETQYF.

The sample holds many counts of this clonotype. The chain employs TRBV12-3 or TRBV12-4 and TRBJ2-1; TRBD2 matches 7 bases. The CDR3 loop spans 14 amino acids. The V segment lost 0 bases and the J segment 6 bases; nucleotides outside the gene matches: 2. The CDR3 nucleotides read TGTGCCAGCAGTTTAGCGGGGGGGTCCAATGAGCAGTTCTTC. Translation: CASSLAGGSNEQFF.

CDR3 in DNA: TGTGCCAGCAGCTTAGACATTAAAACAGGGTGGGATACGCAGTATTTT. It yields the protein CASSLDIKTGWDTQYF. The chain combines TRBV11-2 with TRBJ2-3, with D maybe TRBD1 (6 bases). The ends were cut back, 0 bases at V and 6 bases at J, with 16 bases in the middle. The CDR3 runs 16 residues. Germline V lookup: CDR1 SGHAT, CDR2 FQNNGV.

The chain carries TRBV28 and TRBJ2-3, with TRBD1 as a possible D gene (5 bases). Germline V gives CDR1 MDHEN, CDR2 SYDVKM. V was trimmed by 0 bases and J by 7 bases, leaving 14 bases between them. The CDR3 spans 15 residues. CDR3 sequence: CASSLWETGQNTQYF. The CDR3 DNA follows: TGTGCCAGCAGTTTATGGGAAACCGGACAAAATACGCAGTATTTT. The whole variable domain, filled in from reference TRBV28 and TRBJ2-3, reads DVKVTQSSRYLVKRTGEKVFLECVQDMDHENMFWYRQDPGLGLRLIYFSYDVKMKEKGDIPEGYSVSREKKERFSLILESASTNQTSMYLCASSLWETGQNTQYFGPGTRLTVL.

The J gene is TRBJ1-2, the V gene TRBV20-1; D may be TRBD1 (6 bases). The V gene's germline CDR1 is DFQATT and CDR2 SNEGSKA (reference sequence). The ends were cut back, 3 bases at V and 1 base at J, with 12 bases in the middle. There are 14 residues in the CDR3. The CDR3 DNA sequence: TGCAGTGCTAGGCGGGGGGCCCTTAACTATGGCTACACCTTC. Translation gives CSARRGALNYGYTF.

This clonotype has just a few counts. V and J are TRBV20-1 and TRBJ1-5; 10 positions agree with TRBD1. With V trimmed by 5 bases and J by 6 bases, 4 bases remained unmatched. The CDR3 is 13 residues long. Germline values: CDR1 DFQATT, CDR2 SNEGSKA (reference sequence). CDR3 coding DNA: TGCAGTGCTTATGGGACAGGGGCTCAGCCCCAGCATTTT. Translation: CSAYGTGAQPQHF.